This T cell receptor (beta chain) was found in a study of early T cells in non-severe SARS-CoV-2 infection. Background on the study: Sequencing input comprised bulk RNA from unsorted whole blood; chain pairing was not available.

Study-wide results and caveats: Missing private and CD4 specificities, VDJdb matching favored anti-spike CD8 responses.

Trimming removed 3 bases from V and 1 base from J; junction bases left unmatched: 2. CDR3 length equals 15 residues. Germline V gene data show CDR1 as MNHEY and CDR2 as SVGAGI. Individual cDNA molecules received unique molecular identifiers. TCRdb re-called the 5' RACE reads with MiXCR, one entry per CDR3 protein. The profile shows roughly 60,000 distinct CDR3 sequences, approximately 10% of them singletons. Of note for this clonotype: As yet, its antigen is unknown.

The V gene is TRBV6-5, the J gene TRBJ2-3, with TRBD2 matching over 9 bases. The sample in question was whole blood, obtained at baseline. The receptor comes from an adult who was a healthcare worker with PCR-confirmed SARS-CoV-2 infection or an uninfected control (not recorded which). CDR3 residues: CASSYQRGGTDTQYF. In nucleotides, the CDR3 is TGTGCCAGCAGTTATCAGCGGGGGGGCACAGATACGCAGTATTTT.